The 12 T cell receptor beta chains in this list originate from one sample, sequenced in a study of blood T cell repertoires in COVID-19. Profiling relied on immunoSEQ multiplex PCR, and the TCRdb table lists in-frame clones only, not all of them. The sample includes about 230,000 clones, 65% to 85% of them seen just once. What was sequenced was peripheral blood. All receptors come from a middle-aged man with active or convalescent COVID-19.

J is TRBJ1-1 and V is TRBV6-5, with a possible D match to TRBD1 (6 bases). This CDR3 has 13 residues. Per germline, CDR1 MNHEY and CDR2 SVGAGI. The ends were cut back, 6 bases at V and 12 bases at J, with 20 bases in the middle. DNA for the CDR3: TGTGCCAGCAGAGCTCGTAGTGGGGGCGCGACTTTCTTT. Its protein is CASRARSGGATFF.

The chain has TRBV29-1 and TRBJ2-1; TRBD1 aligns across 10 bases. This CDR3 is built from 13 residues. CDR1 is SQVTM, CDR2 ANQGSEA, per germline. Germline trimming cut 4 bases from V and 6 bases from J; bases unmatched to any gene: 3. The CDR3 coding sequence is TGCAGCGTTGGGAGGACAGGGGGCAATGAGCAGTTCTTC. Translation gives CSVGRTGGNEQFF.

The V call is TRBV30, the J call TRBJ1-3; the match to TRBD1 covers 8 bases. CDR1 is GTSNPN, CDR2 SVGIG, per germline (reference sequence). The CDR3 covers 16 residues. V was pared by 5 bases and J by 3 bases, with 12 bases of the junction left unmatched. This CDR3 reads CAWASGDRGFGNTIYF. In DNA, the CDR3 is TGTGCCTGGGCCTCAGGTGACAGGGGCTTTGGAAACACCATATATTTT.

V and J are TRBV6-5 and TRBJ2-2; D not certain. V gave up 4 bases and J gave up 7 bases, with 7 bases separating them. This CDR3 spans 12 amino acids. Germline assignment: CDR1 MNHEY and CDR2 SVGAGI. The DNA of the CDR3 is TGTGCCAGCAGTTTCCTCGGCGGGGAGCTGTTTTTT. Amino acids: CASSFLGGELFF.

The rearrangement joins TRBV4-2 to TRBJ2-7, with a tentative D call TRBD2 (6 bases). The V gene's germline CDR1 is LGHNA and CDR2 YNFKEQ. The CDR3 sequence is 15 residues long. Trimming took 1 base from V and 3 from J, leaving 13 bases between them. CDR3 residues: CASSQAARGSYEQYF. The CDR3 DNA sequence: TGTGCCAGCAGCCAAGCAGCGCGGGGAAGCTACGAGCAGTACTTC.

This clone was found a few times. The chain recombines TRBV5-1 with TRBJ1-2; a weak D match, TRBD1 (5 bases). The germline V gene has CDR1 SGHRS and CDR2 YFSETQ. Trimming stripped 8 bases from V and 8 bases from J, with 25 bases between. The CDR3 consists of 15 residues. The CDR3 spells CASTSGVPPHLGYTF. The CDR3 region has the DNA TGCGCCAGTACCTCGGGGGTCCCTCCTCACCTAGGCTACACCTTC.

The chain recombines TRBV6-6 with TRBJ2-3; 13 nucleotides agree with TRBD2. This CDR3 is built from 15 residues. Germline CDR1 is MNHNY and CDR2 is SVGAGI (reference sequence). V was pared by 5 bases and J by 8 bases, with 7 bases of the junction left unmatched. In DNA form, the CDR3 reads TGTGCCAGCAGTCCCACTAGCGGGGGGGCCGGTACGCAGTATTTT. Residues: CASSPTSGGAGTQYF.

J is TRBJ2-2 and V is TRBV7-6; no clear D. The CDR3 runs 15 residues. Between the trimmed V and J ends, which lost 5 bases and 0 bases, there was a span of 10 bases. Germline CDR1 reads SGHVS; CDR2 reads FNYEAQ. The CDR3 coding sequence is TGTGCCAGCAGCCTAAGCCCCACGAACACCGGGGAGCTGTTTTTT. Translation gives CASSLSPTNTGELFF.

V usage is TRBV6-5 and J usage is TRBJ1-2; perhaps TRBD1 as D (6 bases). Germline V gene lookup returns CDR1 MNHEY and CDR2 SVGAGI. Deletions cut 8 bases from V and 4 bases from J, with 17 bases between. CDR3 size: 14 residues. In DNA form, the CDR3 reads TGTGCCAGCGTGGGACATGGGGGCAGCTATGGCTACACCTTC. Amino acid sequence: CASVGHGGSYGYTF.

This chain uses TRBV25-1 with TRBJ1-2; tentative D call: TRBD1 (6 bases). CDR1 is MGHDK, CDR2 SYGVNS, per germline. V lost 4 bases, J lost 2 bases, and 8 bases lay in between. The CDR3 consists of 13 residues. The CDR3 protein is CASSVRGNYGYTF. In DNA, the CDR3 is TGTGCCAGCAGTGTTAGGGGGAACTATGGCTACACCTTC.

The V and J genes are TRBV6-2 or TRBV6-3 and TRBJ2-3; possible D gene TRBD2, 6 bases. Germline lookup yields CDR1 MNHEY and CDR2 SVGEGT. Trimming shortened V by 6 bases and J by 5 bases, and 15 bases separated the two germline ends. The CDR3 is made up of 14 amino acids. The CDR3 here is CASSLTEGRDTQYF. CDR3 nucleotides: TGTGCCAGCAGCCTTACGGAGGGAAGAGATACGCAGTATTTT.

The V call is TRBV6-5, the J call TRBJ2-3; 9 bases agree with TRBD1. V dropped 6 bases and J dropped 3; count of bases not matched to a gene: 7. The CDR3 totals 15 residues. From germline, CDR1 is MNHEY and CDR2 SVGAGI. CDR3: CASSAGTGRTDTQYF. The CDR3 coding sequence is TGTGCCAGCAGCGCCGGGACAGGGAGAACAGATACGCAGTATTTT.